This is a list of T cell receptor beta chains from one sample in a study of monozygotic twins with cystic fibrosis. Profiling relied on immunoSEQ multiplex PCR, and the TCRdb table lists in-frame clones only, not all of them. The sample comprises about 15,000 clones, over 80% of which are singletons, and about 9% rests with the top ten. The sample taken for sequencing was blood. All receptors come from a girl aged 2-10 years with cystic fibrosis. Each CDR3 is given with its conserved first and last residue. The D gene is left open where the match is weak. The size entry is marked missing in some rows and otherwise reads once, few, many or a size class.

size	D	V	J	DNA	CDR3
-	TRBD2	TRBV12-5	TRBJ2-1	TGTGCTAGTGGTACACTAGCGCACACCTACAATGAGCAGTTCTTC	CASGTLAHTYNEQFF
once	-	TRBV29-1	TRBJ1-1	TGCAGCGTTGTAGGTGCGCTGGACACTGAAGCTTTCTTT	CSVVGALDTEAFF
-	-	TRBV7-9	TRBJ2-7	TGTGCCAGCAGCCTTACTTCCTACGAGCAGTACTTC	CASSLTSYEQYF
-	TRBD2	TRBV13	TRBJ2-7	TGTGCCAGCAGCTTAGGGACTAGCGAGGAGCAGTACTTC	CASSLGTSEEQYF
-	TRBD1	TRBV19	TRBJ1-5	TGTGCCAGTAGTGATACGACAGGGGGGCGCAATCAGCCCCAGCATTTT	CASSDTTGGRNQPQHF
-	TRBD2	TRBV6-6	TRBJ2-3	TGTGCCAGCAGGGTAGATAGCGGGGGGGAGACGGATACGCAGTATTTT	CASRVDSGGETDTQYF
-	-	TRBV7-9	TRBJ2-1	TGTGCCAGCAGCCCCGCGGGGCGTCACGATTACAATGAGCAGTTCTTC	CASSPAGRHDYNEQFF
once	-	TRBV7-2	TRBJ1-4	TGTGCCAGCAGTTCCAAAAAAGCAACTAATGAAAAACTGTTTTTT	CASSSKKATNEKLFF
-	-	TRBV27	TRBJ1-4	TGTGCCAGCAGTTTTCGACAGTCTTCATTCAAACTGTTTTTT	CASSFRQSSFKLFF
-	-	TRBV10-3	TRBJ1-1	TGTGCCATCAGTGACCAAGAGAACACTGAAGCTTTCTTT	CAISDQENTEAFF
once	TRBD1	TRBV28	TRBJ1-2	TGTGCCAGCAGTTCGACAGGGGTACGAGGCTACACCTTC	CASSSTGVRGYTF
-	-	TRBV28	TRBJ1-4	TGTGCCAGCAGTTTAGTGCGGCTTAATGAAAAACTGTTTTTT	CASSLVRLNEKLFF
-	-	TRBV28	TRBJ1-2	TGTGCCAGCAGTTTAATCGGTCGGTATGGCTACACCTTC	CASSLIGRYGYTF
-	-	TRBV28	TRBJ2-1	TGTGCCGCCACTCTGGGCAATGAGCAGTTCTTC	CAATLGNEQFF
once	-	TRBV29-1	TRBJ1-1	TGCAGCGTCGAAGGCAGGATTATGAACACTGAAGCTTTCTTT	CSVEGRIMNTEAFF
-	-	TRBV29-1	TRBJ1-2	TGCAGCGTTGTGGGCAGCTCCTATGGCTACACCTTC	CSVVGSSYGYTF
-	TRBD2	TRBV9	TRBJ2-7	TGTGCCAGCAGCGTTGGGACTAGCTTCTCCGAGCAGTACTTC	CASSVGTSFSEQYF